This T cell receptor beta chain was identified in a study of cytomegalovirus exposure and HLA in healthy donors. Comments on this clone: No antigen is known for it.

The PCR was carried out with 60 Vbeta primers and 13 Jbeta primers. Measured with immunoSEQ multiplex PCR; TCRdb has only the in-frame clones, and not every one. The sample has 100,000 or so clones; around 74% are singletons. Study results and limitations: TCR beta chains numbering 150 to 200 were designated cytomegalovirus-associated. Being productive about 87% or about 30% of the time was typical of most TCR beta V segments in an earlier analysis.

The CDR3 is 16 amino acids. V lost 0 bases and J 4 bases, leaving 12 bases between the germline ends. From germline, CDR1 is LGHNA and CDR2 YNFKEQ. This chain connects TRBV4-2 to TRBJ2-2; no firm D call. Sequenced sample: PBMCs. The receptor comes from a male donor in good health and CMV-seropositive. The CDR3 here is CASSQDQSPFTGELFF. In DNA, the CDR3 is TGTGCCAGCAGCCAAGATCAGTCCCCGTTCACCGGGGAGCTGTTTTTT.